This paragraph reports one T cell receptor (beta chain). TCRdb's table, derived via immunoSEQ multiplex PCR, lists solely in-frame clones and lacks some. The table has about 51,000 clones, around 89% seen once. The data were taken from a study of PD-L1 blockade in urothelial cancer. About the research overall: Patients' prior chemotherapy regimens numbered 0 to 3.

The time point denotes: peripheral blood 6 weeks after treatment start. Every patient provided from 1 to 8 samples, collected pretreatment and on-treatment. Trimming removed 2 bases from V and 1 base from J, with 8 bases in between. The germline CDR1 and CDR2 sequences are GTSNPN and SVGIG (reference sequence). This CDR3 contains 13 residues. This chain joins TRBV30 and TRBJ1-1, with D uncertain. The source of this sequence is a man between 60 and 75 years old with urothelial cancer. This specimen was PBMCs, taken around atezolizumab (anti-PD-L1) treatment. The CDR3 is CAWSWRSNTEAFF. The CDR3 coding sequence is TGTGCCTGGAGTTGGAGGTCGAACACTGAAGCTTTCTTT.